This is a list of T cell receptor beta chains from one sample in a study of sequential checkpoint blockade in melanoma. Generated by immunoSEQ multiplex PCR, the TCRdb table keeps only in-frame clones and is missing some. The data contain about 10,000 clones, 76% of them singletons. The material was CD8+ T cells sorted from blood (inferred from file names), obtained from a patient given nivolumab and ipilimumab in sequence. The receptors stem from a human donor with melanoma. Both conserved end residues are part of each CDR3. A D gene is named only where the DNA matches it firmly. Clone size, where shown, is once, few, many, or a class for clones that have expanded.

d_gene	abundance	j_gene	v_gene	CDR3aa	CDR3nt
.	once	TRBJ1-4	TRBV27	CASSLSIVRSHEKLFF	TGTGCCAGCAGTTTATCGATTGTCAGGTCACATGAAAAACTGTTTTTT
.	.	TRBJ1-2	TRBV29-1	CSVWGGQDYGYTF	TGCAGCGTTTGGGGGGGCCAGGACTATGGCTACACCTTC
TRBD2	.	TRBJ2-7	TRBV27	CASSFGTSLGEQYF	TGTGCCAGCAGTTTCGGGACTAGCTTGGGGGAGCAGTACTTC
.	.	TRBJ1-4	TRBV4-1	CASSQGRGEKLFF	TGCGCCAGCAGCCAAGGGCGAGGAGAAAAACTGTTTTTT
.	.	TRBJ1-4	TRBV4-2	CASSSREGEKLFF	TGTGCCAGCAGCAGCCGGGAAGGCGAAAAACTGTTTTTT
.	.	TRBJ1-6	TRBV28	CASSPTPDSRNSPLHF	TGTGCCAGCAGTCCAACCCCGGACAGTCGTAATTCACCCCTCCACTTT
TRBD1	.	TRBJ1-3	TRBV7-6	CASSHRQGISGNTIYF	TGTGCCAGCAGCCACCGACAGGGCATATCTGGAAACACCATATATTTT
.	.	TRBJ1-5	TRBV10-2	CASSERSNQPQHF	TGCGCCAGCAGTGAGCGGTCCAATCAGCCCCAGCATTTT
TRBD1	.	TRBJ1-1	TRBV25-1	CASSEDRLNTEAFF	TGTGCCAGCAGTGAGGACAGGTTGAACACTGAAGCTTTCTTT
.	.	TRBJ1-1	TRBV5-1	CASSPSFSSTEAFF	TGCGCCAGCAGCCCCTCCTTTAGTTCTACCGAAGCTTTCTTT
.	.	TRBJ1-4	TRBV4-1	CASSQDSEKLFF	TGCGCCAGCAGCCAAGATAGTGAAAAACTGTTTTTT
TRBD1	once	TRBJ1-4	TRBV2	CASPGSRDRGTLYEKLFF	TGTGCCAGCCCAGGTTCCCGGGACAGGGGGACATTATACGAAAAACTGTTTTTT
TRBD1	.	TRBJ2-7	TRBV5-6	CASSGGSGTGRTYEQYF	TGTGCCAGCAGCGGTGGTTCCGGGACAGGGCGGACCTACGAGCAGTACTTC
.	.	TRBJ2-7	TRBV4-3	CASSQEGAAYEQYF	TGCGCCAGCAGCCAAGAGGGGGCGGCCTACGAGCAGTACTTC
.	.	TRBJ1-1	TRBV4-3	CASSQSGAGTEAFF	TGCGCCAGCAGCCAATCAGGGGCTGGGACTGAAGCTTTCTTT
TRBD1	.	TRBJ2-7	TRBV5-8	CASSSGTGGSYEQYF	TGCGCCAGCAGCTCCGGGACAGGGGGCTCCTACGAGCAGTACTTC
.	.	TRBJ2-3	TRBV11-2	CASSFRQDSTDTQYF	TGTGCCAGCAGCTTCCGACAGGATAGCACAGATACGCAGTATTTT
TRBD1	few	TRBJ1-1	TRBV4-3	CASGGQLNTEAFF	TGCGCCAGCGGGGGACAGTTGAACACTGAAGCTTTCTTT
.	.	TRBJ2-7	TRBV6-5	CASSYSGLTYEQYF	TGTGCCAGCAGTTACTCGGGACTCACCTACGAGCAGTACTTC
TRBD2	.	TRBJ2-1	TRBV2	CASRELAGGRNEQFF	TGTGCCAGCAGGGAATTAGCGGGGGGGCGTAATGAGCAGTTCTTC
.	few	TRBJ2-7	TRBV7-6	CASTLFSGQSYEQYF	TGTGCCAGCACCTTATTTTCTGGACAGAGCTACGAGCAGTACTTC
TRBD1	.	TRBJ2-7	TRBV10-3	CAISWTGLTYEQYF	TGTGCCATCAGCTGGACAGGCCTTACCTACGAGCAGTACTTC
.	.	TRBJ1-4	TRBV28	CASSRTGYNEKLFF	TGTGCCAGCAGTCGAACAGGTTATAATGAAAAACTGTTTTTT
.	.	TRBJ1-2	TRBV19	CASELGAGYGYTF	TGTGCCAGTGAATTGGGGGCGGGCTATGGCTACACCTTC
TRBD2	.	TRBJ2-1	TRBV19	CASSTASGDYNEQFF	TGTGCCAGTAGTACTGCTAGCGGGGACTACAATGAGCAGTTCTTC
.	.	TRBJ1-2	TRBV28	CASSRLEDGYGYTF	TGTGCCAGCAGTCGCCTAGAAGACGGCTATGGCTACACCTTC
TRBD1	.	TRBJ2-7	TRBV4-3	CASSQGDRGSYEQYF	TGCGCCAGCAGCCAAGGGGACAGGGGATCCTACGAGCAGTACTTC